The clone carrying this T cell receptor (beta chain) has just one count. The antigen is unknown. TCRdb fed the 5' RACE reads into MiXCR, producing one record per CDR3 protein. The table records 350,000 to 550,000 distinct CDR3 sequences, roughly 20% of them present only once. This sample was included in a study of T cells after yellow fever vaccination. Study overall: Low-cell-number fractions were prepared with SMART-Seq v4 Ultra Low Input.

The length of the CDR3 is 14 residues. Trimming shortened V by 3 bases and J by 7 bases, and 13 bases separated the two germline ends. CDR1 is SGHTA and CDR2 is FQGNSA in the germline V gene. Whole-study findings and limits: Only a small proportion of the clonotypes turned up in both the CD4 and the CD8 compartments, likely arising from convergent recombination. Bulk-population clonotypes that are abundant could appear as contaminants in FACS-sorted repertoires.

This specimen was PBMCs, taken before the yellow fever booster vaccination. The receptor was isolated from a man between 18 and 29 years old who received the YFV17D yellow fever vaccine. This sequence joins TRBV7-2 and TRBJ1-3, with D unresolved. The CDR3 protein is CASSFHAGGNTIYF. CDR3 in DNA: TGTGCCAGCAGCTTCCACGCGGGAGGGAACACCATATATTTT.